The present T cell receptor (beta chain) was sequenced within a study of cytomegalovirus exposure and HLA in healthy donors. Study background: Assignment to the Caucasian-associated ancestry cluster applied to more than 75% of the roughly 420 genotyped donors.

The CDR3 has 14 amino acids. With V trimmed by 3 bases and J by 4 bases, 4 bases remained unmatched. Germline CDR1 and CDR2: SGDLS and YYNGEE. With respect to this clone: Its antigen is not identified.

Use of 60 Vbeta and 13 Jbeta primers characterized the PCR. Sequencing used immunoSEQ multiplex PCR; TCRdb keeps in-frame clones, though not all of them. This table holds 90,000 to 120,000 clones, about 81% found once. Overall study results and limits: Per published accounts, TCR beta sequences correctly predicted the HLA-A and HLA-B alleles of most subjects. As confirmed in vitro, three CMV-associated chains were specific for CMV antigens.

The chain carries TRBV9 and TRBJ1-1, with 9 bases aligning to TRBD1. Sample: PBMCs. This clonotype was obtained from a man in his thirties or forties in good health and CMV-seropositive. CDR3: CASSATGGITEAFF. For the CDR3, the DNA is TGTGCCAGCAGCGCCACAGGGGGCATCACTGAAGCTTTCTTT.